This T cell receptor beta chain was observed in a study of T cell responses to AZD1222 COVID-19 vaccine (dated by TCRdb to 2020 to 2022). In terms of the full investigation: AZD1222 recipients given second doses at about 4 weeks or at about 12 weeks were pooled, since spike-specific TCR depth and breadth were not found to differ between the two schedules. A total of around 240 trial participants underwent TCR sequencing, of whom 200 to 220 received two doses of AZD1222 and some 26 received two doses of the MenACWY control vaccine. Enrollment into the trials was organized by age into subgroups of 18-55, 56-69 and 70-plus years, and those subgroups contained about 160, 30 and 59 TCR-sequenced participants, respectively.

The CDR3 regions of human TCRbeta chains were analyzed by immunosequencing. Per the authors' processing: Repertoire TCRs were matched against a reference library of SARS-CoV-2-specific TCRs generated with the MIRA antigen-specificity platform. Breadth was defined as the fraction of unique TCRs that were SARS-CoV-2-associated. Depth was defined as the fraction of total T cells that were SARS-CoV-2-associated. Using the MIRA data, every spike-specific TCR was mapped to the spike region that the TCR reacted to and assigned to either a CD4 or a CD8 class. Log10-transformed breadth and depth values were compared by one-way ANOVA with Sidak's multiple comparisons tests. TCRdb obtained this table from immuneACCESS and retained in-frame rearrangements with V and J assigned. These tables miss some clones; where compared with another copy, unresolved V genes account for less than half of the shortfall, and the remainder is unexplained. V and J calls and clone size follow that table, whereas D and trimming were derived from the DNA. The sample contains some 170,000 clones, 85% to 90% of them found a single time. Roughly 1.7% of the sample goes to the ten largest clones.

As to this clone: The antigen it recognizes is unknown. The record has no base qualities; no much larger clone is one base away.

The paper as a whole reports these results and caveats: Because no day 14 peak-response samples were available, repertoires were characterized only after the peak T cell response. In the small 56-69-year group, the increase in depth fell short of significance, most likely because of low power. Most participants were white British and females outnumbered males, and the authors suggested that clonal diversity may have been underestimated. Conclusions about previously exposed vaccinees are limited, since just 6 or 7 AZD1222 recipients were seropositive for SARS-CoV-2 at baseline. Vaccine-associated CD4 TCRs spanned the whole spike protein, with dominant responses in regions 160-218 and 743-854. Spike-specific TCR breadth and depth rose significantly after two AZD1222 doses compared with day 0 and with MenACWY recipients. Reportedly, close to half of the unique spike-specific TCRs recognized epitopes lying outside the regions that are mutated in the B.1.351 and B.1.1.7 variants.

Between the V and J ends, shortened by 1 base and 8 bases respectively, the junction contains 8 bases. CDR1 and CDR2, looked up from the germline V gene, are MDHEN and SYDVKM. The CDR3, from cysteine to phenylalanine, totals 12 residues. Here the CDR3 DNA is all that survives: 36 bases in frame from base 1. In the paper's terms, the time point label means: baseline before first vaccination. Vaccinee samples were obtained from the UK trials COV001 and COV002, which included a single-blind randomized controlled phase 2/3 trial of AZD1222 (ChAdOx1 nCoV-19) in healthy adults. Trial participant PBMC samples were collected at day 0 and day 28 after the second dose for TCRbeta chain sequencing.

The TCR originated in an adult in good health. The chain couples TRBV28 to TRBJ1-2; no D gene can be assigned with confidence. Sample: peripheral blood, taken on day 0 of AZD1222 vaccination. The nucleotide sequence reads as follows: TGTGCCAGCAGTTTATCTTCCGTCGGCTACACCTTC. Its product reads: CASSLSSVGYTF.